The clone carrying this TCR beta chain was seen ten or more times. The antigen is not known. TCRdb re-derived calls from the 5' RACE reads in MiXCR, one entry per CDR3 protein. The data contain almost 70,000 distinct CDR3 sequences, 5.9% of them singletons. The sample belongs to a study of T cells after yellow fever vaccination. The study's findings and limits: On re-exposure, the response was weaker but peaked faster, at day 5 versus 15.

The CDR3 is 17 residues long. Germline V gene sequence: CDR1 SGHRS, CDR2 YFSETQ. Unmatched junction bases numbered 6, after V lost 4 bases and J lost 1 base. The clonotype originates from a man younger than 35 who received the YFV17D yellow fever vaccine. The starting material was CD4+ T cells sorted from PBMCs, obtained more than 13 days after the first yellow fever vaccination. The chain is built from TRBV5-1 and TRBJ2-6, with 9 bases matching TRBD2. CDR3 residues: CASSRLAGTSGANVLTF. The CDR3 coding sequence is TGCGCCAGCAGCCGCCTAGCGGGAACTTCTGGGGCCAACGTCCTGACTTTC.